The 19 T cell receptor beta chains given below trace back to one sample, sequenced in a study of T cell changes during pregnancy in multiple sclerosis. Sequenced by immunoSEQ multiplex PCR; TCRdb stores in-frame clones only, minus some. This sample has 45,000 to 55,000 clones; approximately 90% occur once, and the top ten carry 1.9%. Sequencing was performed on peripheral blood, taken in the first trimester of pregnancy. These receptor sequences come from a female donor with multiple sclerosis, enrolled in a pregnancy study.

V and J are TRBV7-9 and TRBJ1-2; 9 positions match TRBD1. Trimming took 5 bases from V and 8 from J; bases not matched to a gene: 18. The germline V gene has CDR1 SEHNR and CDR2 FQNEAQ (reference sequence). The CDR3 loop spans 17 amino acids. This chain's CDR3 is CASSLRPSDTGGEGYTF. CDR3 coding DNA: TGTGCCAGCAGCCTCAGGCCCTCTGACACAGGGGGCGAGGGCTACACCTTC.

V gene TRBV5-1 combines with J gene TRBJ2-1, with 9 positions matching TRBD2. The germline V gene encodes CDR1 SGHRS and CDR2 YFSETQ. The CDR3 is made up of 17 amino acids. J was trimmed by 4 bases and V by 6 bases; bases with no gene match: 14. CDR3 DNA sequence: TGCGCCAGCAAACGGGGTCCGGCGGGGGGGCTATACAATGAGCAGTTCTTC. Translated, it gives CASKRGPAGGLYNEQFF.

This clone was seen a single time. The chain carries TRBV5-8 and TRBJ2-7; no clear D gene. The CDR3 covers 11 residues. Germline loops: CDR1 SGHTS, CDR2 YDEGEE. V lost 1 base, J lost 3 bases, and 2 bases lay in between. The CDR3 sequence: CASSLYYEQYF. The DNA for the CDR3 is TGTGCCAGCAGCTTGTACTACGAGCAGTACTTC.

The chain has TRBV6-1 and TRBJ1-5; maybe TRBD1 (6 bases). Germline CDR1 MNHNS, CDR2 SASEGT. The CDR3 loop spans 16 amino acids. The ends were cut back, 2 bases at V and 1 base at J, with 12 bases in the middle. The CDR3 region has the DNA TGTGCCAGCAGTGAAAGGTTGGGGGCGAGCAATCAGCCCCAGCATTTT. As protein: CASSERLGASNQPQHF.

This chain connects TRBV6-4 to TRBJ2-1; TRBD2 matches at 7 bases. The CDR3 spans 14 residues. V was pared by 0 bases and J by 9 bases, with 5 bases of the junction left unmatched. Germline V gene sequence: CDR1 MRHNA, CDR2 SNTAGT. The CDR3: CASSDSTSPGEQFF. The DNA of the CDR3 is TGTGCCAGCAGTGACTCGACTAGCCCCGGTGAGCAGTTCTTC.

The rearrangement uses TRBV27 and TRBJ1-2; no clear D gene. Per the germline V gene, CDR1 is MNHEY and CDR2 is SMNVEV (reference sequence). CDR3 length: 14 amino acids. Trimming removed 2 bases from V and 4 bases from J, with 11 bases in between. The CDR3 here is CASSLGGQPYGYTF. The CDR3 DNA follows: TGTGCCAGCAGTTTAGGCGGGCAGCCCTATGGCTACACCTTC.

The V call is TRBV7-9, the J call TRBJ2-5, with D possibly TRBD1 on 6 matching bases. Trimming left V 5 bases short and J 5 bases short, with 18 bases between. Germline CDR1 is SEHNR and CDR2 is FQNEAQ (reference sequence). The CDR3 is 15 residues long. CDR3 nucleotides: TGTGCCAGCAGCCCTACCGGGACCAGGGGCGAGACCCAGTACTTC. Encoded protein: CASSPTGTRGETQYF.

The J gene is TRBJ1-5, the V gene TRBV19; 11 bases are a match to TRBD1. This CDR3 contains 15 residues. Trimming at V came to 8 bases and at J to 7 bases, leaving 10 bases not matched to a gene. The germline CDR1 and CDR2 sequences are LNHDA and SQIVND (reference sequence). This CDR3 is CASSSGQGGGQPQHF. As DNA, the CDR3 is TGTGCCAGTTCCTCGGGACAGGGGGGCGGGCAGCCCCAGCATTTT.

Written as DNA, the CDR3 is TGTGCCAGCAGCGTCTCGACGGGCGGGAGCTATGGCTACACCTTC. Encoded protein: CASSVSTGGSYGYTF. The gene calls are TRBV9 and TRBJ1-2; no clear D gene. Germline V gene sequence: CDR1 SGDLS, CDR2 YYNGEE. The CDR3 covers 15 residues. V lost 2 bases and J 4 bases, leaving 15 bases between the germline ends.

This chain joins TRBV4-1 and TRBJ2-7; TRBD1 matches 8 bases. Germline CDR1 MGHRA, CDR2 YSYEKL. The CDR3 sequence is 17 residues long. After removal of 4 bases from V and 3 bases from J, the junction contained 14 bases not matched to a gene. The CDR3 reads CASSRWAGGSGGYEQYF. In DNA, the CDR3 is TGCGCCAGCAGCCGGTGGGCAGGGGGCAGTGGAGGCTACGAGCAGTACTTC.

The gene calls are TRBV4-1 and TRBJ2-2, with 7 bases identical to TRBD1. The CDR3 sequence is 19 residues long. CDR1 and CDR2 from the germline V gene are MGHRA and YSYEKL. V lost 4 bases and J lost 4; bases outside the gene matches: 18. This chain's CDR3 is CASSLRGPTGDGATGELFF. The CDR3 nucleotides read TGCGCCAGCAGCCTAAGAGGGCCCACAGGGGATGGGGCCACCGGGGAGCTGTTTTTT.

CDR3 amino acids: CASSRLGDKAFF. For the CDR3, the DNA is TGTGCCAGCTCCCGCCTGGGAGATAAGGCTTTCTTT. The chain has TRBV27 and TRBJ1-1, with no clear D. The CDR3 is 12 residues long. Germline values: CDR1 MNHEY, CDR2 SMNVEV (reference sequence). V shed 8 bases and J shed 11 bases, with 18 bases lying between them.

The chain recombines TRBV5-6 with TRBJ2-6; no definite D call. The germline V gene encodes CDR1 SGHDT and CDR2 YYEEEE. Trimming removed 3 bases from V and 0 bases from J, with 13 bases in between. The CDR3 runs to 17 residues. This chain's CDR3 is CASSSVSIYSGANVLTF. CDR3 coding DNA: TGTGCCAGCAGCTCGGTATCTATTTACTCTGGGGCCAACGTCCTGACTTTC.

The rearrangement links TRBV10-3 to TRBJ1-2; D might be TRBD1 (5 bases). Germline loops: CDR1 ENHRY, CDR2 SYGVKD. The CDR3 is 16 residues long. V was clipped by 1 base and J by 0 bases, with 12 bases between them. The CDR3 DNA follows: TGTGCCATCAGTGAGTGGAGGGGAAGGACTAACTATGGCTACACCTTC. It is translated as CAISEWRGRTNYGYTF.

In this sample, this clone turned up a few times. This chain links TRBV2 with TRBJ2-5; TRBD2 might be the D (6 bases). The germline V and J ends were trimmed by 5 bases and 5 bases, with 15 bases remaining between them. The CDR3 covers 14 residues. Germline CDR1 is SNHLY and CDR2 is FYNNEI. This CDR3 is CASSIGDSGETQYF. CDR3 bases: TGTGCCAGCAGTATTGGGGACTCGGGGGAGACCCAGTACTTC. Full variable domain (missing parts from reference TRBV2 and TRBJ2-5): EPEVTQTPSHQVTQMGQEVILRCVPISNHLYFYWYRQILGQKVEFLVSFYNNEISEKSEIFDDQFSVERPDGSNFTLKIRSTKLEDSAMYFCASSIGDSGETQYFGPGTRLLVL.

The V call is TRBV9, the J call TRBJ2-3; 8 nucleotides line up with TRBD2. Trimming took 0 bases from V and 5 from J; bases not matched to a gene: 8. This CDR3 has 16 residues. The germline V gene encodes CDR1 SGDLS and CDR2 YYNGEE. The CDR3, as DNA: TGTGCCAGCAGCGTAGAAGCAGCGGGGGTGTTAGATACGCAGTATTTT. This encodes CASSVEAAGVLDTQYF.

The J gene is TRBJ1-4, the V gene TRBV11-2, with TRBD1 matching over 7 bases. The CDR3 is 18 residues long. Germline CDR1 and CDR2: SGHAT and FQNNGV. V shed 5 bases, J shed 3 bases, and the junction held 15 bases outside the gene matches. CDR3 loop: CASSPGLTAGQPNEKLFF. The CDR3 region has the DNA TGTGCCAGCAGCCCAGGACTCACGGCGGGACAGCCTAATGAAAAACTGTTTTTT.

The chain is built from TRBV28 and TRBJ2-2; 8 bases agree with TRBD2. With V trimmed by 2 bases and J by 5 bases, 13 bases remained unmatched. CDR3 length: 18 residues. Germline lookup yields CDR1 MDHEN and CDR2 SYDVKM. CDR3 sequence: CASSLIGMSGGITGELFF. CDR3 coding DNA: TGTGCCAGCAGTTTAATAGGGATGAGCGGGGGTATAACCGGGGAGCTGTTTTTT.

Here the CDR3 reads CASSLAAGLGGTQYF. The CDR3 DNA reads TGTGCCAGCAGCTTAGCGGCGGGACTCGGGGGGACCCAGTACTTC. The rearrangement uses TRBV7-2 and TRBJ2-5, with D possibly being TRBD2 (6 bases). In germline, CDR1 is SGHTA, CDR2 FQGNSA. V lost 0 bases to trimming and J lost 7 bases, with 15 bases between them. This CDR3 has 15 amino acids. Full variable domain (outside the CDR3, taken from reference TRBV7-2 and TRBJ2-5): GAGVSQSPSNKVTEKGKDVELRCDPISGHTALYWYRQSLGQGLEFLIYFQGNSAPDKSGLPSDRFSAERTGGSVSTLTIQRTQQEDSAVYLCASSLAAGLGGTQYFGPGTRLLVL.